This T cell receptor (beta chain) was sequenced for a study of persistence of HIV-infected CD4 T cells. Whole-study context: Suppressive ART had lasted a median of roughly 8 years. Study observations and caveats: Antigen-responding cells were enriched for degenerate expanded CDR3beta sequences. Compared with CD3/CD28-stimulated cells, CMV- and Gag-responding cells showed lower TCRbeta richness.

Anti-CD3/anti-CD28 beads served as a nonspecific positive control stimulus. CD4+ T cells upregulating both CD40 ligand and CD69 were sorted as responding cells. For at least 4 years, plasma HIV-1 RNA was undetectable (<50 copies/mL). The CDR3 runs 16 residues. V trimming: 5 bases; J trimming: 3 bases; junction bases outside the gene matches: 12. From germline, CDR1 is LNHDA and CDR2 SQIVND (reference sequence). In regard to this clone: Antigen: not known.

The libraries were made with immunoSEQ version 4 in survey mode. The method was immunoSEQ multiplex PCR; TCRdb's version includes in-frame clones alone and lacks a portion of them. Of about 51,000 clones in the sample, 90% were seen once. The source material was CD4+ T cells sorted from PBMCs after roughly 18-hour stimulation, sampled from a patient who received antiretroviral therapy. The chain employs TRBV19 and TRBJ2-7; TRBD1 aligns across 8 bases. This TCR was sampled from an adult woman with HIV who was CMV-seropositive. In nucleotides, the CDR3 is TGTGCCAGTAGTTTGGGTCGTTGGACAGGGCTCTACGAGCAGTACTTC. Translated, it gives CASSLGRWTGLYEQYF.